This TCR beta chain was retrieved from a study of identical twins. General study findings and limits: Whereas memory repertoires showed no such difference, abundant cord blood beta clonotypes carried fewer insertions. Out-of-frame TCR alpha sharing observed in monozygotic twins exceeded model estimates.

With template switching, a universal primer site was added, and the cDNA carried unique molecular identifiers. TCRdb redid the calling of the 5' RACE reads with MiXCR, one entry per CDR3 protein. Among some 630,000 distinct CDR3 sequences listed, roughly 7.1% were seen once. All donors were healthy Caucasians. As regards this clonotype: As yet, its antigen is unknown.

The V gene lost 2 bases and the J gene lost 3 bases, with 8 bases spanning the gap. From germline, CDR1 is LGHDT and CDR2 YNNKEL (reference sequence). The CDR3 runs to 14 residues. These records were also assigned to another study, of yellow fever vaccine responses in identical twins.

The source is a woman between 18 and 29 years old in good health. The J gene is TRBJ2-1, the V gene TRBV3-1; D uncertain. Sequenced sample: PBMCs. CDR3 sequence: CASSQIQNYNEQFF. The CDR3 DNA is TGTGCCAGCAGCCAAATACAAAACTACAATGAGCAGTTCTTC.